The present T cell receptor beta chain was sequenced within a study of identical twins. TCRdb reprocessed the 5' RACE reads via MiXCR and lists one record per CDR3 protein. The table includes 250,000 to 350,000 distinct CDR3 sequences, 6.5% to 9.5% detected once. This clonotype was detected a few times. The V gene's germline CDR1 is SNHLY and CDR2 FYNNEI. Deletions cut 4 bases from V and 0 bases from J, with 9 bases between. The CDR3 extends over 14 amino acids. The data were also submitted as part of a second study, on yellow fever vaccine responses in identical twins.

The sequence was obtained from a woman aged 18 to 35 in good health. Material for sequencing was memory (CD45RO+) T cells sorted from blood. The V call is TRBV2, the J call TRBJ1-2; the D is unclear. The DNA for the CDR3 is TGTGCCAGCAGTGGGGCCTTAGCTAACTATGGCTACACCTTC. It is translated as CASSGALANYGYTF.